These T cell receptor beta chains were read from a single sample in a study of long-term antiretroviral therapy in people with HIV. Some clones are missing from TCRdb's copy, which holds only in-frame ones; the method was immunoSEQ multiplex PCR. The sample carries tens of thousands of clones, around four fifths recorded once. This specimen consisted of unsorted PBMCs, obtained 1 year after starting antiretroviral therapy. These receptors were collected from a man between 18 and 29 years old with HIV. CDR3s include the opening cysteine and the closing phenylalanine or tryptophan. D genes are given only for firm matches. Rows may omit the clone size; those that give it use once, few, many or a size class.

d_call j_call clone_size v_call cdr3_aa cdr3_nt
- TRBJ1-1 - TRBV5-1 CASSFGKEGTEAFF TGCGCCAGCAGCTTCGGGAAAGAGGGCACTGAAGCTTTCTTT
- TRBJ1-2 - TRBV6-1 CANSRGDYGGYTF TGTGCCAATTCAAGGGGAGATTATGGTGGCTACACCTTC
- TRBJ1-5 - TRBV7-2 CASSLQDLQPQHF TGTGCCAGCAGCCTTCAGGATTTACAGCCCCAGCATTTT
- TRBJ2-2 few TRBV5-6 CASSLVGAGELFF TGTGCCAGCAGCTTGGTAGGGGCCGGGGAGCTGTTTTTT
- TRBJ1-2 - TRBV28 CASSLAGDYGYTF TGTGCCAGCAGTTTAGCAGGGGACTATGGCTACACCTTC
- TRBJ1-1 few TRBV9 CASSVRGLSNTEAFF TGTGCCAGCAGCGTCCGGGGACTGTCGAACACTGAAGCTTTCTTT
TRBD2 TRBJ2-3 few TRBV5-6 CASSSLGLVTDTQYF TGTGCCAGCAGCTCCCTCGGACTAGTAACAGATACGCAGTATTTT
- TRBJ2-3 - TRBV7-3 CASSNSGKPTDTQYF TGTGCCAGCAGCAACTCCGGGAAGCCTACAGATACGCAGTATTTT
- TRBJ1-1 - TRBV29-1 CSVEWRLGNTEAFF TGCAGCGTTGAATGGAGGTTGGGGAACACTGAAGCTTTCTTT
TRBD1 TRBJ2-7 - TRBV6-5 CASSLDRGVVYEQYF TGTGCCAGCAGTCTTGACAGGGGGGTCGTTTACGAGCAGTACTTC
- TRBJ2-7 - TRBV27 CASSRQGGDEQYF TGTGCCAGCAGTCGGCAGGGTGGCGACGAGCAGTACTTC
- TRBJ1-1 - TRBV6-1 CASSEVGQGIRRGNTEAFF TGTGCCAGCAGTGAAGTGGGACAAGGGATCAGAAGAGGGAACACTGAAGCTTTCTTT
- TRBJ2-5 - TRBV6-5 CASSPTGNQETQYF TGTGCCAGCAGTCCCACAGGGAACCAAGAGACCCAGTACTTC
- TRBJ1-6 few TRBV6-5 CASREGNGNSPLHF TGTGCCAGCAGGGAGGGGAACGGGAATTCACCCCTCCACTTT
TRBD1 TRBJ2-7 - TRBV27 CASSSFGTGEYEQYF TGTGCCAGCAGTTCCTTTGGGACAGGGGAATACGAGCAGTACTTC
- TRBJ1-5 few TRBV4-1 CASSQDQGLNQPQHF TGCGCCAGCAGCCAAGACCAGGGACTCAATCAGCCCCAGCATTTT
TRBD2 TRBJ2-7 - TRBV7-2 CASSLRLAGRDEQYF TGTGCCAGCAGCCTTCGACTAGCGGGACGAGACGAGCAGTACTTC
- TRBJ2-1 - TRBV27 CASRPGTWGEQFF TGTGCCAGCAGACCGGGAACTTGGGGTGAGCAGTTCTTC
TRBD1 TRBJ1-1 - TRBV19 CASRRQGAPTEAFF TGTGCCAGTAGAAGGCAGGGGGCGCCTACTGAAGCTTTCTTT
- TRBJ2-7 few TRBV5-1 CASSHLGQPYEQYF TGCGCCAGCAGCCACCTCGGACAACCATACGAGCAGTACTTC
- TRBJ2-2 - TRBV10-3 CAISEDRERVGELFF TGTGCCATCAGTGAGGACAGGGAGCGGGTCGGGGAGCTGTTTTTT
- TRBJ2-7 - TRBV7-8 CASSLTGEGNLNEQYF TGTGCCAGCAGTTTAACAGGGGAGGGCAATCTCAACGAGCAGTACTTC
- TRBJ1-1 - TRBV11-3 CASSSAGMDKAFF TGTGCCAGCAGCTCAGCCGGGATGGACAAAGCTTTCTTT
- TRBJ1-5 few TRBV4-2 CASSQESGGWQPQHF TGTGCCAGCAGCCAAGAATCCGGGGGCTGGCAGCCCCAGCATTTT
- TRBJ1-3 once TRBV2 CASSAGVREGSGNTIYF TGTGCCAGCAGTGCGGGGGTGCGGGAAGGCTCTGGAAACACCATATATTTT
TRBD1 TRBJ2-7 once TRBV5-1 CASSKRQGSYEQYF TGCGCCAGCAGCAAGAGACAGGGAAGCTACGAGCAGTACTTC
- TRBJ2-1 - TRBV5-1 CASTYKSEQFF TGCGCCAGCACCTACAAGAGCGAGCAGTTCTTC
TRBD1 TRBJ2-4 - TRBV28 CASSSSRTGEAKNIQYF TGTGCCAGCAGTTCCTCCCGGACAGGGGAAGCCAAAAACATTCAGTACTTC
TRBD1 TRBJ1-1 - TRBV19 CASSPGTGGSEAFF TGTGCCAGTAGTCCCGGGACAGGGGGTTCTGAAGCTTTCTTT